The sequence of this T cell receptor beta chain was determined in a study of T-cell reconstitution after alpha-beta-depleted transplantation in children. Study-wide results and caveats: T-cell numbers and diversity one year post-transplant derived largely from freshly generated T cells. Some patients owed their high day-60 TCRbeta diversity to surviving recipient T cells and thymic progenitors.

With regard to this clonotype: As yet, its antigen is unknown.

Unique molecular identifiers were incorporated into the prepared TCRbeta library. TCRdb re-analysed the PCR reads in MiXCR, keeping a single row per CDR3 protein. The repertoire consists of fewer than 250,000 distinct CDR3 sequences, with 17% occurring once and the leading ten covering around 45%. CDR3 size: 15 residues. The germline V gene encodes CDR1 LGHDT and CDR2 YNNKEL (reference sequence). Trimming pared 1 base from V and 8 bases from J, leaving 15 bases between. The origin of this receptor is a male patient aged 2 to 9 who had a stem cell transplant for acute lymphoblastic leukemia, so the T cells may come from the graft donor. The source was PBMCs, mostly from graft donor cells, collected 360 days after TCRalphabeta/CD19-depleted stem cell transplant. The chain uses TRBV3-1 and TRBJ2-1; D is possibly TRBD1 (5 bases). The CDR3 loop is CASSQVIGAADEQFF. The CDR3 DNA follows: TGTGCCAGCAGCCAAGTGATTGGGGCCGCCGATGAGCAGTTCTTC.